This T cell receptor beta chain appears in the sequencing data of a study of PD-1 blockade in classical Hodgkin lymphoma (dated by TCRdb to 2020 to 2021). About the study as a whole: Nivolumab dosing was 3 mg/kg intravenously every 2 weeks, continuing until either disease progression or unacceptable toxicity. The study used CyTOF and TCR beta sequencing to define a peripheral blood immune signature of response to PD-1 blockade in classical Hodgkin lymphoma. Points the paper makes about the study in general: Lower diversity was observed in patients in whom nivolumab was started less than 1 year after ASCT, and these patients were excluded from later analyses so that confounding by immune reconstitution would be avoided. Baseline diversity similar to that of newly diagnosed patients was observed in trial patients achieving complete response, whereas significantly lower diversity was observed in partial responders and progressors. Only a single clinical trial cohort was studied, and what caused the repertoire differences, possibly disease activity or prior therapy, remained undefined. Baseline TCR diversity was reported to be lower in newly diagnosed patients than in healthy donors, and even lower in relapsed/refractory patients. A significant rise by C4D1 was seen in CD4+ but not CD8+ TCR diversity (p=0.0027 vs p=0.16), with the rise being most apparent in complete responders (p=0.02).

What this sample's time point label stands for: cycle 1 day 1 (C1D1), immediately before nivolumab initiation. Every trial patient had relapsed following autologous stem cell transplantation, and prior brentuximab vedotin exposure was what differed among cohorts A, B and C. The trial cohort comprised 56 patients with relapsed/refractory classical Hodgkin lymphoma whose best overall responses were complete response, partial response or progressive disease. Single-agent nivolumab was administered to trial patients in the multi-cohort phase II CheckMate 205 trial. Best overall response was determined by an independent review committee according to the 2007 International Working Group response criteria. Trial PBMCs were collected immediately before nivolumab initiation (C1D1) and during therapy at cycle 2 day 1 and cycle 4 day 1. Peripheral blood was collected in 8 mL Vacutainer Cell Preparation Tubes, from which PBMCs were isolated by centrifugation and then cryopreserved.

The Qiagen DNeasy kit was used to extract genomic DNA from unsorted PBMCs and from the negatively selected CD4+ and CD8+ fractions. TCR beta CDR3 regions were subjected to amplification by immunoSEQ multiplex PCR with primers that anneal to V and J segments. Amplification bias was minimized using a synthetic immune receptor repertoire, and residual bias was removed computationally after sequencing. From the authors' description of their analysis: Repertoire diversity was quantified as the Shannon entropy index using custom Python scripts. The unsorted, CD4+ and CD8+ repertoires were each analyzed separately, with the exception of combined analyses, where CD4+ and CD8+ sequences were merged in silico. Clonal expansion was defined as at least a 2-fold frequency increase after treatment relative to C1D1, with a pseudocount of 0.5 for undetected baseline clones. Singleton clones were defined as clones with 0 or 1 copy at C1D1, and non-singleton clones were defined as clones with 2 or more copies. By matching protein sequences in sorted samples from the same patient, clones expanded in unsorted samples were annotated as CD4+, CD8+ or unknown. Wilcoxon tests on paired samples were used to test changes in diversity from C1D1 to C4D1. The table was pulled from immuneACCESS by TCRdb, which kept in-frame rearrangements only. Such tables lose some clones; where checked, under half of the loss comes from unresolved V genes, and the rest has no known cause. V and J calls and clone size are copied from that table; D and trimming were computed from the DNA. The sample table shows approximately 1,200 clones, and just over 85% are seen once. Jointly, the top ten make up 45% to 70% of the sample.

As concerns this clone: Its antigen specificity is not known. Within one base of it there is no much larger clone, and no base qualities were kept.

The germline V gene yields SGHAT for CDR1 and FQNNGV for CDR2. V lost 0 bases and J lost 3 bases; the stretch between them is 18 bases long. Its CDR3 holds 18 amino acids, cysteine through phenylalanine. Only the CDR3 region is kept as DNA, spanning 54 bases read in frame from base 1. This specimen consisted of peripheral blood mononuclear cells (PBMCs), obtained at baseline. In this chain, TRBV11-2 is recombined with TRBJ1-5; a weak D assignment points to TRBD1 (5 bases agree). This TCR was sampled from a human donor with classical Hodgkin lymphoma. The sequenced DNA is TGTGCCAGCAGCTTAGATCCCCAAAGGAGGGGAGTCAATCAGCCCCAGCATTTT. This is translated as CASSLDPQRRGVNQPQHF.